The clone carrying this T cell receptor (beta chain) was counted a few times. The data were taken from a study of blood T cells in healthy people across ages. Primers used in a second PCR of roughly 6 to 12 cycles were a sample-barcoded 5' primer and a J-beta primer mix. From the 5' RACE reads, TCRdb called clonotypes with MiXCR, one entry per CDR3 protein. The data hold some 1.5 million distinct CDR3 sequences, with 28% observed a single time. The germline V gene has CDR1 LNHNV and CDR2 YYDKDF (reference sequence). The CDR3 runs to 15 residues. Between the trimmed V and J ends, which lost 0 bases and 12 bases, there was a span of 17 bases.

The V and J genes are TRBV15 and TRBJ1-4; D is possibly TRBD1 (6 bases). Source material: blood. This sequence was found in a woman in her 30s in good health. The CDR3 DNA reads TGTGCCACCAGCAGAGACAGGGGCGGAGGGGAGCAACTGTTTTTT. This sequence encodes CATSRDRGGGEQLFF. The full variable domain, rest sourced from reference TRBV15 and TRBJ1-4, is DAMVIQNPRYQVTQFGKPVTLSCSQTLNHNVMYWYQQKSSQAPKLLFHYYDKDFNNEADTPDNFQSRRPNTSFCFLDIRSPGLGDTAMYLCATSRDRGGGEQLFFGSGTQLSVL.